This TCR beta chain was obtained from a study of blood T cell repertoires in COVID-19. Background on the study: Sites across the United States, Italy and Spain contributed samples from acute and convalescent COVID-19. Sample material is recorded as cDNA or gDNA derived from T cells, B-cell-depleted T cells, or PBMCs.

Authors' processing steps: Estimates of nucleated cell counts were drawn from the amplification of reference gene primers. The table came from immunoSEQ multiplex PCR; TCRdb's copy has only in-frame clones and leaves some out. That table furnishes V, J and clone size, whereas the DNA furnished D and trimming. Of around 37,000 clones in the sample, 85% were seen once. Germline-derived CDR1 and CDR2 are SGHVS and FNYEAQ. The CDR3 is 14 residues long. V gave up 5 bases and J gave up 7 bases, with 17 bases separating them. This sequence was found in a man in his fifties with active COVID-19. The V and J genes are TRBV7-6 and TRBJ1-1; weak D call: TRBD1 (5 bases). Sequencing used peripheral blood. CDR3 in amino acids: CASSTLERGGEAFF. CDR3 DNA: TGTGCCAGCAGCACGCTCGAAAGGGGAGGTGAAGCTTTCTTT.